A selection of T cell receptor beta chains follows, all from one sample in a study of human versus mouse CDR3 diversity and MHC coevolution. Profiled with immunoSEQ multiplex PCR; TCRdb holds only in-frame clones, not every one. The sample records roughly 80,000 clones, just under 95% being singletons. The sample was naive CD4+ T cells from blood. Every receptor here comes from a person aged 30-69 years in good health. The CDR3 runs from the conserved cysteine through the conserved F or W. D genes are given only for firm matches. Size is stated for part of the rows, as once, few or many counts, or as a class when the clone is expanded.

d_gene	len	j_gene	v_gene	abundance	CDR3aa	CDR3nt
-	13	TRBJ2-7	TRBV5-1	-	CASSLLSFDSLIF	TGCGCCAGCAGCTTGTTAAGTTTCGACAGCCTAATTTTC
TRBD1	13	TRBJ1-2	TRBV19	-	CASDTGGLYGYTF	TGTGCCAGTGACACAGGGGGATTGTACGGCTACACCTTC
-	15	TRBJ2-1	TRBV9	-	CASSVRTGAYNEQFF	TGTGCCAGCAGCGTGAGGACTGGTGCCTACAATGAGCAGTTCTTC
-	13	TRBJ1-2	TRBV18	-	CASREASNYGYTF	TGTGCCAGCCGGGAAGCTTCTAACTATGGCTACACCTTC
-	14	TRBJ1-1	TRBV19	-	CASSRPRMNTEAFF	TGTGCCAGTAGTCGACCTAGGATGAACACTGAAGCTTTCTTT
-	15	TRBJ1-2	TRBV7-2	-	CASSLERQPAAGYTF	TGTGCCAGCAGCTTAGAGAGACAACCGGCTGCTGGCTACACCTTC
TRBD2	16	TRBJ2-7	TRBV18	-	CASSKLLAGAPNEQYF	TGTGCCAGCTCAAAACTACTAGCGGGAGCCCCGAACGAGCAGTACTTC
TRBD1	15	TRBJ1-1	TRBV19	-	CASSIEGQGVSEAFF	TGTGCCAGTAGTATAGAGGGACAGGGGGTCTCTGAAGCTTTCTTT
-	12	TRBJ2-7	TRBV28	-	CASSLDKYEQYF	TGTGCCAGCAGTTTGGACAAATACGAGCAGTACTTC
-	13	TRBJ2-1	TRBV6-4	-	CASSASVGYRQFF	TGTGCCAGCAGTGCCTCCGTGGGCTATAGGCAGTTCTTC
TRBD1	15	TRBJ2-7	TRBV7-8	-	CASSLRDRGAYEQYF	TGTGCCAGCAGCTTACGGGACAGGGGTGCCTACGAGCAGTACTTC
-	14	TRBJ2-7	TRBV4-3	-	CASSQDTGIEKQYF	TGCGCCAGCAGCCAAGATACAGGGATCGAGAAGCAGTACTTC
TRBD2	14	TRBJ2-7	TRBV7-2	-	CASRPPGTTYEQYF	TGTGCCAGCAGACCCCCCGGGACTACCTACGAGCAGTACTTC
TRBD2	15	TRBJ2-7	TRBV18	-	CASSPAGRITYEQYF	TGTGCCAGCTCACCAGCCGGGAGGATTACTTACGAGCAGTACTTC
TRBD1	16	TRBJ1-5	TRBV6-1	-	CASSEGQGAFGQPQHF	TGTGCCAGCAGTGAGGGACAGGGGGCCTTCGGTCAGCCCCAGCATTTT
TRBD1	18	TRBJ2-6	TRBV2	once	CASSVGTGGVLGANVLTF	TGTGCCAGCAGTGTTGGGACAGGGGGCGTGCTTGGGGCCAACGTCCTGACTTTC
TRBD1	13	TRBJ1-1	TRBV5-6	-	CASSSGQGLKAFF	TGTGCCAGCAGCTCCGGACAGGGCCTAAAAGCTTTCTTT
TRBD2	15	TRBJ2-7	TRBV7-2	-	CASSQMTGGLLEQYF	TGTGCCAGCAGCCAAATGACGGGAGGGCTTCTCGAGCAGTACTTC
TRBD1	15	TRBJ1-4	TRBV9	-	CASSPRQGGDEKLFF	TGTGCCAGCAGCCCACGACAGGGCGGGGATGAAAAACTGTTTTTT
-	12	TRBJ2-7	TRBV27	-	CASSLWLYEQYF	TGTGCCAGCAGTTTATGGCTCTACGAGCAGTACTTC
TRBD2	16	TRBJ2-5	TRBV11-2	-	CASSFNTGGEQETQYF	TGTGCCAGCAGCTTCAATACGGGGGGGGAACAAGAGACCCAGTACTTC
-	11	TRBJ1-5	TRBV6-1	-	CASRENQPQHF	TGTGCCAGCAGGGAGAATCAGCCCCAGCATTTT
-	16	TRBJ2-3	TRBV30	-	CAWRTGLLRPTDTQYF	TGTGCCTGGAGGACGGGACTCCTCAGACCCACAGATACGCAGTATTTT
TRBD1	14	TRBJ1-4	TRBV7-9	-	CASSLEGAGEKLFF	TGTGCCAGCAGCTTAGAGGGGGCCGGTGAAAAACTGTTTTTT
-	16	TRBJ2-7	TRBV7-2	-	CASSLQGGHQPYEQYF	TGTGCCAGCAGCTTACAGGGGGGACACCAACCCTACGAGCAGTACTTC
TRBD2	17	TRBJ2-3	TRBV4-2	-	CASRIEGSGRSTDTQYF	TGTGCCAGCAGGATAGAAGGTAGCGGGAGATCTACAGATACGCAGTATTTT
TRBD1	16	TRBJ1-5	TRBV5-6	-	CASSPGTGGFNQPQHF	TGTGCCAGCAGCCCTGGGACAGGGGGCTTCAATCAGCCCCAGCATTTT
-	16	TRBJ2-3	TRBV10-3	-	CAISVIGGASTDTQYF	TGTGCCATCAGCGTAATCGGAGGAGCTAGCACAGATACGCAGTATTTT
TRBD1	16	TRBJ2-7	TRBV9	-	CASSVTGGWGSYEQYF	TGTGCCAGCAGCGTTACAGGGGGTTGGGGCTCCTACGAGCAGTACTTC
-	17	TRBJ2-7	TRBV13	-	CASSLGWSRMSSYEQYF	TGTGCCAGCAGCTTAGGATGGTCGCGGATGAGCTCCTACGAGCAGTACTTC